The 14 T cell receptor beta chains in this list originate from one sample, sequenced in a study of T cell responses to AZD1222 COVID-19 vaccine. Libraries were prepared by immunoSEQ multiplex PCR; TCRdb keeps only in-frame clonotypes and omits some of them. The table shows about 150,000 clones, with 85% to 90% occurring only once. Sequencing used peripheral blood, obtained on day 0 of AZD1222 vaccination. Source of these receptors: an adult in good health.

The V call is TRBV29-1, the J call TRBJ1-2; D is unresolved. The CDR3 has 14 residues. Germline CDR1 reads SQVTM; CDR2 reads ANQGSEA. V was shortened by 6 bases and J by 7 bases, with 21 bases between the two germline ends. This chain's CDR3 is CSVGQGGSNGGYTF. CDR3 sequence (DNA): TGCAGCGTGGGTCAAGGAGGGAGTAACGGTGGCTACACCTTC. Supplemented by reference TRBV29-1 and TRBJ1-2, the full variable domain reads SAVISQKPSRDICQRGTSLTIQCQVDSQVTMMFWYRQQPGQSLTLIATANQGSEATYESGFVIDKFPISRPNLTFSTLTVSNMSPEDSSIYLCSVGQGGSNGGYTFGSGTRLTVV.

This rearrangement joins TRBV28 to TRBJ1-2; no reliable D call. The CDR3 runs to 16 residues. Germline-derived CDR1 and CDR2 are MDHEN and SYDVKM. The germline V and J ends were trimmed by 5 bases and 4 bases, with 20 bases remaining between them. CDR3 sequence: CASSPLSAGLSYGYTF. The CDR3 DNA reads TGTGCCAGCAGTCCCCTCTCGGCCGGACTGAGCTATGGCTACACCTTC.

This chain uses TRBV9 with TRBJ2-1; no firm D call. Germline loops: CDR1 SGDLS, CDR2 YYNGEE. V shed 0 bases and J shed 7 bases, with 8 bases lying between them. The CDR3 covers 13 residues. As DNA, the CDR3 is TGTGCCAGCAGCGTAGGTATAAGGAATGAGCAGTTCTTC. Translating it yields CASSVGIRNEQFF.

The chain combines TRBV14 with TRBJ1-3; the D is unclear. Germline CDR1 reads SGHDN; CDR2 reads FVKESK. The CDR3 is made up of 15 amino acids. Trimming took 4 bases from V and 0 from J, leaving 10 bases between them. The CDR3 region has the DNA TGTGCCAGCAGCCTTCGCGCGGGCTCTGGAAACACCATATATTTT. Translating it yields CASSLRAGSGNTIYF. The variable domain in full, with the rest retrieved from reference TRBV14 and TRBJ1-3, is EAGVTQFPSHSVIEKGQTVTLRCDPISGHDNLYWYRRVMGKEIKFLLHFVKESKQDESGMPNNRFLAERTGGTYSTLKVQPAELEDSGVYFCASSLRAGSGNTIYFGEGSWLTVV.

The rearrangement uses TRBV3-1 (or the pseudogene TRBV3-2) and TRBJ1-2, with D hard to call. The CDR3 consists of 14 residues. Germline values: CDR1 LGHDT, CDR2 YNNKEL (reference sequence). The V end was cut by 0 bases, the J end by 4 bases, with 9 bases between. The CDR3 DNA sequence: TGTGCCAGCAGCCAAGATCAAGGCGGCTATGGCTACACCTTC. The encoded protein is CASSQDQGGYGYTF.

The chain couples TRBV27 to TRBJ2-7; 7 bases align to TRBD2. Germline assignment: CDR1 MNHEY and CDR2 SMNVEV (reference sequence). V lost 7 bases, J lost 4 bases, and 4 bases stayed unmatched. The CDR3 runs 12 residues. As DNA, the CDR3 is TGTGCCAGCATATCTAGCGGTTACGAGCAGTACTTC. Encoded protein: CASISSGYEQYF.

This chain links TRBV29-1 with TRBJ1-1, with D possibly matching TRBD1 (5 bases). Germline V gives CDR1 SQVTM, CDR2 ANQGSEA. This CDR3 region has 14 residues. Trimming removed 4 bases at V and 5 bases at J, with 17 bases between. The chain's CDR3 is CSVVPGWDGTEAFF. In nucleotides, the CDR3 is TGCAGCGTTGTCCCAGGGTGGGATGGGACTGAAGCTTTCTTT.

This clone was observed a single time. J is TRBJ2-7 and V is TRBV7-6; D not resolved. The CDR3 length is 14 residues. The V gene lost 5 bases and the J gene lost 0 bases, with 11 bases spanning the gap. CDR1 is SGHVS and CDR2 is FNYEAQ in the germline V gene. The CDR3: CASSPISRSYEQYF. CDR3 nucleotide sequence: TGTGCCAGCAGCCCCATCTCGCGCTCCTACGAGCAGTACTTC.

The chain recombines TRBV6-5 with TRBJ1-1, with D tentatively TRBD1 (6 bases). From germline, CDR1 is MNHEY and CDR2 SVGAGI. This CDR3 region has 13 residues. Between the trimmed V and J ends, which lost 7 bases and 5 bases, there was a span of 14 bases. CDR3 residues: CASTLTGATEAFF. CDR3 nucleotide sequence: TGTGCCAGCACCCTCACGGGGGCGACTGAAGCTTTCTTT.

This clone appeared a single time. V gene TRBV27 combines with J gene TRBJ1-1; D might be TRBD1 (6 bases). The CDR3 extends over 17 amino acids. Germline CDR1 MNHEY, CDR2 SMNVEV (reference sequence). The germline V and J ends were trimmed by 5 bases and 8 bases, with 27 bases remaining between them. DNA for the CDR3: TGTGCCAGCAGTCCCCCCCGGCGGGGGGCGCGACTTGAGGAAGCTTTCTTT. Protein product: CASSPPRRGARLEEAFF.

This clone has a single count. This chain connects TRBV10-1 to TRBJ2-7; 8 bases are shared with TRBD2. Germline V gives CDR1 WNHNN, CDR2 SYGVQD (reference sequence). With 4 bases clipped from V and 6 bases from J, the junction kept 8 bases outside the gene matches. The CDR3 is 14 amino acids. CDR3 residues: CASSVGGRRPEQYF. The CDR3, as DNA: TGCGCCAGCAGTGTTGGCGGGAGGAGGCCCGAGCAGTACTTC.

The rearrangement joins TRBV6-5 to TRBJ1-4, with 7 bases aligning to TRBD1. This CDR3 is 14 amino acids long. After removal of 7 bases from V and 8 bases from J, the junction contained 10 bases not matched to a gene. Germline values: CDR1 MNHEY, CDR2 SVGAGI. CDR3 protein: CASKIGGRGEKLFF. The CDR3 nucleotides read TGTGCCAGCAAAATCGGGGGCAGGGGGGAAAAACTGTTTTTT.

The V and J genes are TRBV7-2 and TRBJ1-4, with D possibly matching TRBD1 (5 bases). The CDR3 is 15 residues long. The V gene's germline CDR1 is SGHTA and CDR2 FQGNSA. Trimming cost V 1 base and J 8 bases, with 14 bases left between them. The CDR3 region is CASSLEGVAGEKLFF. The CDR3 DNA sequence: TGTGCCAGCAGCTTAGAAGGGGTAGCGGGCGAAAAACTGTTTTTT.

The rearrangement uses TRBV5-6 and TRBJ1-1; no reliable D call. Trimming shortened V by 0 bases and J by 0 bases, and 12 bases separated the two germline ends. The germline V gene has CDR1 SGHDT and CDR2 YYEEEE. The CDR3 extends over 16 amino acids. The CDR3 DNA reads TGTGCCAGCAGCTTGGTAAATTGGGAGATGAACACTGAAGCTTTCTTT. Translation: CASSLVNWEMNTEAFF.